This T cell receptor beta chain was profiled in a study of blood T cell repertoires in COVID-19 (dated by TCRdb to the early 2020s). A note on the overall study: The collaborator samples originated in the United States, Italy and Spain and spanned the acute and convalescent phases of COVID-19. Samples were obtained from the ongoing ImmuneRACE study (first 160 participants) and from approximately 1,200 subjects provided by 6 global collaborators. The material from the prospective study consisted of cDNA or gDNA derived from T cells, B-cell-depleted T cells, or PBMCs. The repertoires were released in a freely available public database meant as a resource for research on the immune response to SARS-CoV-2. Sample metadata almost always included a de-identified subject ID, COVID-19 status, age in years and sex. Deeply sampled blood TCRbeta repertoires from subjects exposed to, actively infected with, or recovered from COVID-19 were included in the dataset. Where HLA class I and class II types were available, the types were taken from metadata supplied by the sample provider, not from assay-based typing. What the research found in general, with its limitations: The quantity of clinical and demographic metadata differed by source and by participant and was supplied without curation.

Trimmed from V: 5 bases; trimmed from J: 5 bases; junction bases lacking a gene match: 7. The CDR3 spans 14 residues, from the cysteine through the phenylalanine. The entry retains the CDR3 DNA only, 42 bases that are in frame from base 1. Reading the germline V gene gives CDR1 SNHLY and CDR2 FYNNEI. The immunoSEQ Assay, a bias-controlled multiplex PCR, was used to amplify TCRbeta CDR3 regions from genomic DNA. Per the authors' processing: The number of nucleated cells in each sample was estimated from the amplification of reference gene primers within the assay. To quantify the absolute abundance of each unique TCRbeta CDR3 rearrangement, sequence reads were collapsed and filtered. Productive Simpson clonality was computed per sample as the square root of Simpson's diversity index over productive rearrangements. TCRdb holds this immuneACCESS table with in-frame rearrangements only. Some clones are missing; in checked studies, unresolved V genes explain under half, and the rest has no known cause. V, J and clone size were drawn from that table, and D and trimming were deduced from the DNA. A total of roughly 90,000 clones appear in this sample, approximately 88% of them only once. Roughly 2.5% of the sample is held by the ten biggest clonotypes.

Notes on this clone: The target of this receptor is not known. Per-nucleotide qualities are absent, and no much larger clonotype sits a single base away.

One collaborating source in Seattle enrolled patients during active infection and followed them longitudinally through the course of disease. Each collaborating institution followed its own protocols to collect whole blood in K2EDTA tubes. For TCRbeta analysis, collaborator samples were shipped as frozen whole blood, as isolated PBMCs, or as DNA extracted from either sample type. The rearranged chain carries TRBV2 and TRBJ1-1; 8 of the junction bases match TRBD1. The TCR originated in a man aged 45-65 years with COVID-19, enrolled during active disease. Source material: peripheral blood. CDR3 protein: CASSLSDRGTEAFF. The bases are TGTGCCAGCAGTCTGTCCGACAGGGGAACTGAAGCTTTCTTT. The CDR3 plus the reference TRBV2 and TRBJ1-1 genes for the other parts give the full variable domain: EPEVTQTPSHQVTQMGQEVILRCVPISNHLYFYWYRQILGQKVEFLVSFYNNEISEKSEIFDDQFSVERPDGSNFTLKIRSTKLEDSAMYFCASSLSDRGTEAFFGQGTRLTVV.